Below are 24 T cell receptor beta chains sequenced from a single sample in a study of blood T cell repertoires in COVID-19. This table comes from immunoSEQ multiplex PCR, and its TCRdb copy is limited to in-frame clones, with some not included. Found here are hundreds of thousands of clones, around 90% of them singletons; the top ten hold 3.5% to 5%. Sequencing was carried out using PBMCs or T cells enriched from blood (not recorded which). These receptor sequences come from a young woman with acute COVID-19.

This chain uses TRBV9 with TRBJ2-1; 8 nucleotides match TRBD2. The CDR3 loop spans 20 amino acids. Germline V gene sequence: CDR1 SGDLS, CDR2 YYNGEE. V shed 1 base, J shed 4 bases, and the junction held 19 bases outside the gene matches. CDR3 region: CASSVREGGYDKQDYNEQFF. The CDR3 nucleotides are TGTGCCAGCAGCGTACGGGAGGGAGGCTATGACAAACAAGATTACAATGAGCAGTTCTTC.

This chain joins TRBV9 and TRBJ2-2, with 10 bases aligning to TRBD1. With 3 bases clipped from V and 3 bases from J, the junction kept 11 bases outside the gene matches. The germline V gene encodes CDR1 SGDLS and CDR2 YYNGEE. The CDR3 is made up of 18 amino acids. CDR3 nucleotide sequence: TGTGCCAGCAGCGCCCCAAGGACCGGGACAGGGGACACCGGGGAGCTGTTTTTT. Translated: CASSAPRTGTGDTGELFF. Complete variable domain (other parts from reference TRBV9 and TRBJ2-2): DSGVTQTPKHLITATGQRVTLRCSPRSGDLSVYWYQQSLDQGLQFLIQYYNGEERAKGNILERFSAQQFPDLHSELNLSSLELGDSALYFCASSAPRTGTGDTGELFFGEGSRLTVL.

The chain carries TRBV4-2 and TRBJ1-2, with D possibly being TRBD1 (5 bases). Deletions cut 2 bases from V and 7 bases from J, with 14 bases between. This CDR3 is 14 amino acids long. Germline-derived CDR1 and CDR2 are LGHNA and YNFKEQ. DNA for the CDR3: TGTGCCAGCAGCCAAAGGGCAGGGCAGGGTGGCTACACCTTC. Amino acids: CASSQRAGQGGYTF.

The chain couples TRBV27 to TRBJ1-5; 9 positions match TRBD1. Per the germline V gene, CDR1 is MNHEY and CDR2 is SMNVEV (reference sequence). The V and J ends lost 3 bases and 7 bases, in that order; junction bases with no gene match: 7. There are 15 residues in the CDR3. For the CDR3, the DNA is TGTGCCAGCAGTTTGGGACAGGGCCCCGGACAGCCCCAGCATTTT. This translates into CASSLGQGPGQPQHF.

The chain links TRBV3-1 (or the pseudogene TRBV3-2) to TRBJ2-2; D ambiguous. CDR1 LGHDT and CDR2 YNNKEL come from the germline V gene (reference sequence). The CDR3 runs 14 residues. V shed 0 bases and J shed 6 bases, with 8 bases lying between them. This chain's CDR3 is CASSQDTRAGELFF. The CDR3 DNA follows: TGTGCCAGCAGCCAAGATACGAGAGCCGGGGAGCTGTTTTTT.

The chain uses TRBV7-9 and TRBJ1-5; maybe TRBD1 (6 bases). The CDR3 loop spans 19 amino acids. The V end lost 3 bases, the J end lost 5 bases, and 26 bases lay between the germline ends. Germline V gives CDR1 SEHNR, CDR2 FQNEAQ (reference sequence). The CDR3 DNA reads TGTGCCAGCAGCTTCAGGGGAAATCGAGCGGGAATAGGTGATCAGCCCCAGCATTTT. Its protein product is CASSFRGNRAGIGDQPQHF.

The chain carries TRBV18 and TRBJ1-1; no definite D call. In germline, CDR1 is KGHSH, CDR2 LQKENI. There are 14 residues in the CDR3. V lost 5 bases, J lost 0 bases, and 10 bases lay in between. Here the CDR3 DNA reads TGTGCCAGCTCAAGCGCGGCTATGAACACTGAAGCTTTCTTT. It encodes CASSSAAMNTEAFF.

This chain links TRBV14 with TRBJ2-2; tentatively, D is TRBD1 (5 bases). The germline V and J ends were trimmed by 0 bases and 1 base, with 9 bases remaining between them. The CDR3 extends over 16 amino acids. In germline, CDR1 is SGHDN, CDR2 FVKESK. This CDR3 is CASSQENRRNTGELFF. In DNA, the CDR3 is TGTGCCAGCAGCCAAGAAAACAGGAGGAACACCGGGGAGCTGTTTTTT.

The V and J genes are TRBV30 and TRBJ2-1; unclear D gene. This CDR3 is built from 11 residues. Germline V gene sequence: CDR1 GTSNPN, CDR2 SVGIG (reference sequence). V was clipped by 4 bases and J by 4 bases, with 5 bases between them. The CDR3 here is CAWTRYNEQFF. CDR3 nucleotide sequence: TGTGCCTGGACTAGGTACAATGAGCAGTTCTTC.

This clone was counted between two and nine times. The rearrangement joins TRBV7-2 to TRBJ2-7, with D perhaps TRBD2 (6 bases). Trimming removed 3 bases at V and 0 bases at J, with 12 bases between. The CDR3 has 15 amino acids. In germline, CDR1 is SGHTA, CDR2 FQGNSA. CDR3 nucleotides: TGTGCCAGCAGCTTTGGGACTGTCCTCTCCTACGAGCAGTACTTC. Translation gives CASSFGTVLSYEQYF.

This rearrangement joins TRBV19 to TRBJ1-5; possibly TRBD1 for D (5 bases). The CDR3 has 13 residues. The V gene's germline CDR1 is LNHDA and CDR2 SQIVND (reference sequence). V was cut by 9 bases and J by 6 bases, with 15 bases left in between. The chain's CDR3 is CASREIGGQPQHF. CDR3 nucleotide sequence: TGTGCCAGCCGGGAGATTGGGGGTCAGCCCCAGCATTTT. Supplemented by reference TRBV19 and TRBJ1-5, the full variable domain reads DGGITQSPKYLFRKEGQNVTLSCEQNLNHDAMYWYRQDPGQGLRLIYYSQIVNDFQKGDIAEGYSVSREKKESFPLTVTSAQKNPTAFYLCASREIGGQPQHFGDGTRLSIL.

The rearrangement uses TRBV5-6 and TRBJ2-5; the match to TRBD1 covers 8 bases. Germline V gene sequence: CDR1 SGHDT, CDR2 YYEEEE. V lost 3 bases to trimming and J lost 5 bases; unmatched junction nucleotides: 9. The CDR3 has 15 amino acids. The CDR3 nucleotides are TGTGCCAGCAGCTCACCAGGGGGCGCAGGGGAGACCCAGTACTTC. This translates into CASSSPGGAGETQYF.

The gene calls are TRBV27 and TRBJ1-4, with D unclear. Germline V lookup: CDR1 MNHEY, CDR2 SMNVEV (reference sequence). Trimming stripped 4 bases from V and 5 bases from J, with 14 bases between. The CDR3 totals 15 residues. DNA for the CDR3: TGTGCCAGCAGTTCCCGGACGGCGGGGAATGAAAAACTGTTTTTT. This codes for CASSSRTAGNEKLFF.

This rearrangement joins TRBV19 to TRBJ1-3; D ambiguous. The CDR3 consists of 17 residues. V lost 0 bases and J 0 bases, leaving 12 bases between the germline ends. Germline CDR1 is LNHDA and CDR2 is SQIVND (reference sequence). The CDR3 sequence: CASSIDSSGFSGNTIYF. In DNA form, the CDR3 reads TGTGCCAGTAGTATAGATTCTTCAGGCTTCTCTGGAAACACCATATATTTT.

The V call is TRBV27, the J call TRBJ2-1, with TRBD1 identical over 7 bases. The CDR3 covers 16 residues. J gave up 6 bases and V 5 bases, and 13 bases lay outside the gene matches. The germline V gene has CDR1 MNHEY and CDR2 SMNVEV (reference sequence). The CDR3 reads CASSGPGQKKGNEQFF. Written as DNA, the CDR3 is TGTGCCAGCAGTGGCCCGGGACAGAAGAAAGGCAATGAGCAGTTCTTC.

The sample holds one count of this clone. This sequence joins TRBV28 and TRBJ1-4; 9 positions agree with TRBD1. J was trimmed by 4 bases and V by 2 bases; bases with no gene match: 2. The germline V gene has CDR1 MDHEN and CDR2 SYDVKM. The CDR3 sequence is 15 residues long. The CDR3 nucleotides read TGTGCCAGCAGTTTAGGGACAGGGTTTAATGAAAAACTGTTTTTT. This translates into CASSLGTGFNEKLFF.

The CDR3 is CASSPPTSGYYNEQFF. CDR3 in DNA: TGTGCCAGCTCACCACCAACTAGCGGATATTACAATGAGCAGTTCTTC. The V and J genes are TRBV18 and TRBJ2-1, with 8 bases matching TRBD2. J lost 4 bases, V lost 0 bases, and 5 bases had no gene match. The germline CDR1 and CDR2 sequences are KGHSH and LQKENI. The CDR3 extends over 16 amino acids.

The chain joins TRBV5-6 to TRBJ1-4; 8 bases agree with TRBD1. Germline values: CDR1 SGHDT, CDR2 YYEEEE. Trimming cost V 3 bases and J 6 bases; bases outside gene matches: 4. This CDR3 is built from 14 residues. CDR3 in DNA: TGTGCCAGCAGCTGGCAGGGGGCGGATGAAAAACTGTTTTTT. Translated, it gives CASSWQGADEKLFF.

V is TRBV27 and J is TRBJ2-5, with D possibly matching TRBD2 (7 bases). The V gene's germline CDR1 is MNHEY and CDR2 SMNVEV (reference sequence). This CDR3 contains 16 residues. Trimming shortened V by 4 bases and J by 1 base, and 16 bases separated the two germline ends. The CDR3 nucleotides are TGTGCCAGCAGTTACCAGAGGGGGGGCGGCCAAGAGACCCAGTACTTC. Protein: CASSYQRGGGQETQYF.

J is TRBJ2-2 and V is TRBV13; 7 nucleotides match TRBD2. Germline V lookup: CDR1 PRHDT, CDR2 FYEKMQ (reference sequence). The CDR3 runs 16 residues. J gave up 3 bases and V 2 bases, and 6 bases lay outside the gene matches. CDR3 loop: CASSLSAGRDTGELFF. CDR3 nucleotides: TGTGCCAGCAGCTTATCAGCGGGGCGGGACACCGGGGAGCTGTTTTTT.

The CDR3 region has the DNA TGTGCCAGCAGTACCACAACTAGCGGGGGGGACAATGAGCAGTTCTTC. This gives the protein CASSTTTSGGDNEQFF. The gene calls are TRBV6-2 or TRBV6-3 and TRBJ2-1, with 13 bases identical to TRBD2. From germline, CDR1 is MNHEY and CDR2 SVGEGT. There are 16 residues in the CDR3. V was clipped by 5 bases and J by 5 bases; unmatched bases: 6.

The chain uses TRBV18 and TRBJ2-1; the match to TRBD2 covers 12 bases. Germline V CDR1 and CDR2: KGHSH, LQKENI. This CDR3 contains 16 residues. J was trimmed by 3 bases and V by 6 bases; bases with no gene match: 6. CDR3 residues: CASSAGLAGFYNEQFF. Written as DNA, the CDR3 is TGTGCCAGCTCGGCCGGACTAGCGGGATTCTACAATGAGCAGTTCTTC. Complete variable domain (other parts from reference TRBV18 and TRBJ2-1): NAGVMQNPRHLVRRRGQEARLRCSPMKGHSHVYWYRQLPEEGLKFMVYLQKENIIDESGMPKERFSAEFPKEGPSILRIQQVVRGDSAAYFCASSAGLAGFYNEQFFGPGTRLTVL.

This rearrangement joins TRBV28 to TRBJ2-5; 8 bases fit TRBD1. Losses at the gene ends were 3 bases for V and 2 bases for J; bases not matched to a gene: 8. The CDR3 sequence is 16 residues long. CDR1 MDHEN and CDR2 SYDVKM come from the germline V gene. For the CDR3, the DNA is TGTGCCAGCAGTTTGGGAACAGGGGGTGGACAAGAGACCCAGTACTTC. This sequence encodes CASSLGTGGGQETQYF.

The CDR3 is CASSVLGGSLHEQYF. In nucleotides, the CDR3 is TGTGCCAGCAGCGTACTGGGCGGGAGCCTCCACGAGCAGTACTTC. This chain connects TRBV9 to TRBJ2-7; 7 nucleotides line up with TRBD2. This CDR3 comprises 15 residues. The V and J ends lost 1 base and 5 bases, in that order; junction bases with no gene match: 9. The germline gives CDR1 SGDLS, CDR2 YYNGEE.